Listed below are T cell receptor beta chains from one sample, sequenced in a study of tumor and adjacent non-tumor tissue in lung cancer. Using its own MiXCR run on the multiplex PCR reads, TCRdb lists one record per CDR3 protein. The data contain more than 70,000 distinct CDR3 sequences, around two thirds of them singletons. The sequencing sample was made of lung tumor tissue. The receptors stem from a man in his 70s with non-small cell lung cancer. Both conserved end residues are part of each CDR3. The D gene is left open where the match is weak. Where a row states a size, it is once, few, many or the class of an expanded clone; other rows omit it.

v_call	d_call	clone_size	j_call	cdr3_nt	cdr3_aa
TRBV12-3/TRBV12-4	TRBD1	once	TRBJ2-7	TGTACCAGCAGTTTCACCCAGGACAGGAACTATCCGTACGAGCAATACTTC	CTSSFTQDRNYPYEQYF
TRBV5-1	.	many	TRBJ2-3	TGCGCCAGCACCTGGGGCAGCCTTAGCACAGATACGCAGTATTTT	CASTWGSLSTDTQYF
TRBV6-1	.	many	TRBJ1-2	TGTGCCAGCAGTGAAGCGTCCGACGGCTATGGCTACACCTTC	CASSEASDGYGYTF
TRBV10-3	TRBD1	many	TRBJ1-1	TGTGCCATCAGTAAGGGACAGGGGCCTACTGAAGCTTTCTTT	CAISKGQGPTEAFF
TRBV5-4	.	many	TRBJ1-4	TGTGCCAGCAGCTTACAGGGAACAACTAATGAAAAACTGTTTTTT	CASSLQGTTNEKLFF
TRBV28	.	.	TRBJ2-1	TGTGCCAGCAGTTTAAGGCCGGGGAGCTCCTACAATGAGCAGTTCTTC	CASSLRPGSSYNEQFF
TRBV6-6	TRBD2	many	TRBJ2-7	TGTGCCAGCAACCCCAGCCGACTAGCGGCCTACGAGCAGTACTTC	CASNPSRLAAYEQYF
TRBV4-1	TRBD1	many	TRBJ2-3	TGCGCCAGCAGCCAAGACGTGGGGACCGGGACAGGGGTTAGCACAGATACGCAGTATTTT	CASSQDVGTGTGVSTDTQYF
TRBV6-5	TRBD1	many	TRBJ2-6	TGTGCCAGCAGCACGGACAGGGGGCTCTCCGGGGCCAACGTCCTGACTTTC	CASSTDRGLSGANVLTF
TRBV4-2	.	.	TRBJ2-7	TGTGCCAGCAGCCAGGAAGGTCTGGGTGGGCCGAGCTCCTACGAGCAGTACTTC	CASSQEGLGGPSSYEQYF
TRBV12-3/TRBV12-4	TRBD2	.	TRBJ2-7	TGTACCAGTAGCGGGACTAGCCCTTCCTACGAGCAGTACTTC	CTSSGTSPSYEQYF
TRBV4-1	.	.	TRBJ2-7	TGCGCCAGCAGCCAACCAAGGGTGATCTACGAGCAGTACTTC	CASSQPRVIYEQYF
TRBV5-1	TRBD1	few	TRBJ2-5	TGCGCCTGCAGCCCGAGCAAGGGACAGCTACAAGAGACCCAGTACTTC	CACSPSKGQLQETQYF
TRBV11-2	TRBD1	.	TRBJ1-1	TGTGCCAGCGTCCTGATGACAGGGGAGGCTTCCTTT	CASVLMTGEASF
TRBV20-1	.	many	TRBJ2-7	TGCAGTGCCCGCAGGGGTCTCGGGGTCTACGAGCAGTACTTC	CSARRGLGVYEQYF
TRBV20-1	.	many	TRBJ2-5	TGCAGTGCTAGGTTCGGGGGAGAGACCCAGTACTTC	CSARFGGETQYF
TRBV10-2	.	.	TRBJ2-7	TGCGTCAGCAGCCCGCGGGGTGACTCCTACGAGCAGTGCTTC	CVSSPRGDSYEQCF
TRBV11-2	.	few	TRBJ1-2	TGTGGCAGCAGTTCGAGCCTCCGGGTCCCCTATGGCTACACCTTC	CGSSSSLRVPYGYTF
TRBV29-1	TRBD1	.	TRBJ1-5	TGCAGTGTGGGACAGGGGAATCAGTCCCAGCATTTT	CSVGQGNQSQHF
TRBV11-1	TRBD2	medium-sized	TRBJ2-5	TGTGCCAGCAGCTTAAGAACGGGACTAGCGGGTTGGTACCAAGAGACCCAGTACTTC	CASSLRTGLAGWYQETQYF
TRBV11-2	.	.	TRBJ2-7	TGTGCCAGCAGCTTAGAATCATCGGCCACTCGGTATTTC	CASSLESSATRYF
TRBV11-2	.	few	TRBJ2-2	TGTGCCAGCAGCTCAACACGTTTTCTAGGGGGGGAGGCGGAGCTGCATTTT	CASSSTRFLGGEAELHF
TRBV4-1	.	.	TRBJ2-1	TGTGCCAGCAGCCCCCTTAGCGGAATCTCCTACAAGGAGCAGTTCTTC	CASSPLSGISYKEQFF
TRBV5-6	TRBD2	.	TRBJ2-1	TGTGCCAACAGCTTTTGGACTAGCGGGGGGCCGGGGGAGCGGTTCTTC	CANSFWTSGGPGERFF
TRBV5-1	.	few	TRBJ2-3	TGCGCCAGCACCTTGACAGTCCGTAGCACAGATACACAGTATTTT	CASTLTVRSTDTQYF
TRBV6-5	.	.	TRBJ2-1	TGTGCCGGCACGGGAGACATTGAGCAGTTCTTC	CAGTGDIEQFF
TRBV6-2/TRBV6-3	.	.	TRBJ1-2	TGTGCCAGCAGTCCGTCGGGACGGTCCTCCTATAGCTACACCTTC	CASSPSGRSSYSYTF
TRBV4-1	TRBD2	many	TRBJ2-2	TGCGCCAGCAGCCAACCACTAGCGGTCAACACCGGGGAGCTGTTTTTT	CASSQPLAVNTGELFF
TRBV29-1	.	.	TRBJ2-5	TGCAGCGGTGGGACTCCCGAGCGGACCCAGAACTTC	CSGGTPERTQNF
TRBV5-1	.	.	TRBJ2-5	TGCGCCAGCAGCACACAGGGTCCGCTTTCAAAGAAGACCCAATACTTC	CASSTQGPLSKKTQYF
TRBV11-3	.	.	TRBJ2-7	TGTGCCAGCAGCTTAGATGGCCAGGTACCCTACAATGAGCAGTACTTC	CASSLDGQVPYNEQYF
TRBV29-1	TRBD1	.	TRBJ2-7	TGCAGCGCCGTAACCGGGACAGGGGGCACCTACGAGCAGTACTTC	CSAVTGTGGTYEQYF
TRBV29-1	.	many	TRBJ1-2	TGCAGCGTTGGAGATATTGCTCCGAGCTACACCTTC	CSVGDIAPSYTF
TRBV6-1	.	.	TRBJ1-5	TGTGCCGCGGGCCCTTCGGATCAGCCCCAGCATTTT	CAAGPSDQPQHF
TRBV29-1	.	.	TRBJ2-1	TGCAGCGTTGGAGCTAATCACAATGAGCAGTTCTTC	CSVGANHNEQFF
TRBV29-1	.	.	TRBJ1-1	TGCAGCGTTGGGGCAGAGGAGGGAACTGAAGCTTTCTTT	CSVGAEEGTEAFF
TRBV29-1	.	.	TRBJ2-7	TGCAACGTCGGGGTAGCCTACGAGCAGTACTTC	CNVGVAYEQYF
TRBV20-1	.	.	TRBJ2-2	TGCAGTGCTAGAGATTCCGGGGACGCCGTGGAGCTGTTTTTT	CSARDSGDAVELFF
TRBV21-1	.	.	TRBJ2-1	TGTGCCAGCAGCAAAGCGCTTTACGACGCTGAGCAGTTCTTC	CASSKALYDAEQFF
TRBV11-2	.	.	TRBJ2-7	TGTGCCAGCAGCTTAATTTCTGGGAGCTCCTGCGAGCAGTACTTC	CASSLISGSSCEQYF
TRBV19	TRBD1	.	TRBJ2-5	TGTGCCAGTAGTCGGGACGGGACAGGGGCTGGAAAGACCCAGTACTTC	CASSRDGTGAGKTQYF
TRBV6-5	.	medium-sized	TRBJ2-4	TGTGCCAGCAGTTACTCCCGGGTAGGAGTAAACATTCAGTACTTC	CASSYSRVGVNIQYF
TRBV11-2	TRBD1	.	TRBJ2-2	TGTGCAAGCAGCTTGTTAGTGGCCACGAACACAGGGGAGCTGTTTTTC	CASSLLVATNTGELFF
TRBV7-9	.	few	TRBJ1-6	TGTGCCAGCAGCTTATATATGGATGCTTCACCACTCCACTTT	CASSLYMDASPLHF
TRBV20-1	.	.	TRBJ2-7	TGCAATGCTAGAGGGCAGTGCGGCTACGAGCAGTACTTC	CNARGQCGYEQYF
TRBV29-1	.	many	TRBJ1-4	TGCAGCGTTTCCCGGGGTGAAAAACTGTTTTTT	CSVSRGEKLFF